The 21 T cell receptor beta chains presented below share a single source sample, sequenced in a study of blood T cells in healthy people across ages. The use of a sample-barcoded 5' primer and a J-beta primer mix characterized a second PCR of roughly 6 to 11 cycles. TCRdb re-derived calls from the 5' RACE reads in MiXCR, one entry per CDR3 protein. The sample shows some 800,000 distinct CDR3 sequences, around 25% of them seen only once. These data were also reused for a study on T cells of mothers and their children.

Sequenced input: blood. The receptors originated from a boy aged 5-17 years in good health.

This clonotype was picked up a small number of times. The V and J genes are TRBV4-3 and TRBJ2-1, with D perhaps matching TRBD2 (6 bases). Trimming took 0 bases from V and 4 from J, leaving 16 bases between them. The CDR3 consists of 17 residues. CDR1 and CDR2 (germline): LGHNA, YSLEER. CDR3 in DNA: TGCGCCAGCAGCCAAGAAGGTACGGGGGAACCATACAATGAGCAGTTCTTC. Amino acids: CASSQEGTGEPYNEQFF.

This clonotype showed up just a few times. CDR3 sequence (DNA): TGTGCCAGCAGTCCGCGGACAGGGAGGGGCAATCAGCCCCAGCATTTT. Translated: CASSPRTGRGNQPQHF. The V call is TRBV6-1, the J call TRBJ1-5; 8 bases align to TRBD1. The CDR3 covers 16 residues. J lost 2 bases, V lost 5 bases, and 8 bases had no gene match. Germline assignment: CDR1 MNHNS and CDR2 SASEGT.

The chain combines TRBV7-9 with TRBJ2-1; possibly TRBD1 for D (5 bases). Between the trimmed V and J ends, which lost 5 bases and 0 bases, there was a span of 8 bases. CDR3 length: 14 residues. The germline V gene encodes CDR1 SEHNR and CDR2 FQNEAQ (reference sequence). The CDR3 reads CASSPTASYNEQFF. The CDR3 DNA sequence: TGTGCCAGCAGCCCGACAGCCTCCTACAATGAGCAGTTCTTC.

There are a few counts of this clonotype. The gene calls are TRBV29-1 and TRBJ2-7; no definite D call. V lost 5 bases and J lost 0, with 14 bases in between. The CDR3 spans 14 residues. Germline V gene lookup returns CDR1 SQVTM and CDR2 ANQGSEA. The CDR3 loop is CSVSGDVGSYEQYF. The CDR3 coding sequence is TGCAGCGTTTCCGGCGACGTGGGCTCCTACGAGCAGTACTTC.

The rearrangement uses TRBV20-1 and TRBJ2-5, with 8 positions matching TRBD2. This CDR3 is 14 amino acids long. Germline CDR1 is DFQATT and CDR2 is SNEGSKA (reference sequence). J lost 5 bases, V lost 0 bases, and 5 bases had no gene match. The CDR3 nucleotides are TGCAGTGCTAGAGATCGCGGGGGGCGGGAGACCCAGTACTTC. Amino acids: CSARDRGGRETQYF.

This clonotype has only a few counts. V usage is TRBV7-2 and J usage is TRBJ2-7, with D perhaps given as TRBD1 or TRBD2 (5 bases each). The ends were cut back, 1 base at V and 5 bases at J, with 12 bases in the middle. The CDR3 spans 14 residues. The germline CDR1 and CDR2 sequences are SGHTA and FQGNSA. CDR3 DNA sequence: TGTGCCAGCAGCTTAGTACGTCGGGACCACGAGCAGTACTTC. As protein: CASSLVRRDHEQYF. Combining the CDR3 with reference TRBV7-2 and TRBJ2-7 gives the whole variable domain GAGVSQSPSNKVTEKGKDVELRCDPISGHTALYWYRQSLGQGLEFLIYFQGNSAPDKSGLPSDRFSAERTGGSVSTLTIQRTQQEDSAVYLCASSLVRRDHEQYFGPGTRLTVT.

The V and J genes are TRBV5-1 and TRBJ2-1; 8 bases agree with TRBD2. Trimming at V came to 4 bases and at J to 3 bases, leaving 6 bases not matched to a gene. Germline V gene lookup returns CDR1 SGHRS and CDR2 YFSETQ. This CDR3 contains 15 residues. The CDR3 reads CASSLISGSYNEQFF. The CDR3 nucleotides are TGCGCCAGCAGCCTAATCAGCGGGAGCTACAATGAGCAGTTCTTC.

The table lists this clonotype with a few counts. CDR3 loop: CASSTQGAGPYNEQFF. The DNA for the CDR3 is TGTGCCAGCAGCACTCAAGGGGCGGGACCCTACAATGAGCAGTTCTTC. V usage is TRBV7-3 and J usage is TRBJ2-1, with a tentative D call TRBD2 (6 bases). The germline gives CDR1 SGHTA, CDR2 FQGTGA. This CDR3 is 16 amino acids long. The V end was cut by 5 bases, the J end by 2 bases, with 16 bases between.

This clonotype was seen more than once but under ten times. The chain recombines TRBV20-1 with TRBJ1-4; 7 bases are a match to TRBD1. Germline V lookup: CDR1 DFQATT, CDR2 SNEGSKA (reference sequence). The CDR3 spans 16 residues. After removal of 0 bases from V and 8 bases from J, the junction contained 12 bases not matched to a gene. CDR3 in amino acids: CSARDATGVFGEKLFF. CDR3 DNA sequence: TGCAGTGCTAGAGATGCTACAGGGGTGTTCGGAGAAAAACTGTTTTTT.

Only a few counts were recorded for this clonotype. The chain recombines TRBV29-1 with TRBJ2-7; 9 nucleotides line up with TRBD2. CDR3 length equals 13 residues. V shed 6 bases, J shed 6 bases, and the junction held 9 bases outside the gene matches. CDR1 and CDR2 from the germline V gene are SQVTM and ANQGSEA. CDR3 amino acids: CSVLTTSGSEQYF. CDR3 nucleotides: TGCAGCGTCCTCACGACTAGCGGCTCCGAGCAGTACTTC.

The V and J genes are TRBV7-2 and TRBJ1-1; no definite D call. With 5 bases removed from V and 1 base from J, the gap between germline ends came to 14 bases. CDR3 length: 15 residues. Germline V CDR1 and CDR2: SGHTA, FQGNSA. CDR3 nucleotide sequence: TGTGCCAGCAGCCTTCGAAGGACGGGGAACACTGAAGCTTTCTTT. Amino acids: CASSLRRTGNTEAFF.

The CDR3 DNA sequence: TGTGCCAGCAGCTTAGGGAGGTTTGAAGAAGGCTCCTACAATGAGCAGTTCTTC. Protein: CASSLGRFEEGSYNEQFF. This rearrangement joins TRBV7-9 to TRBJ2-1; a possible D gene is TRBD2 (5 bases). There are 18 residues in the CDR3. Trimming shortened V by 1 base and J by 0 bases, and 16 bases separated the two germline ends. Germline V gene sequence: CDR1 SEHNR, CDR2 FQNEAQ (reference sequence).

J is TRBJ1-2 and V is TRBV29-1; weak D call: TRBD1 (6 bases). This CDR3 comprises 11 residues. CDR1 is SQVTM, CDR2 ANQGSEA, per germline. Trimming shortened V by 6 bases and J by 13 bases, and 18 bases separated the two germline ends. The CDR3 coding sequence is TGCAGCGTCATATCACAGGGACGAGGCACCTTC. This encodes CSVISQGRGTF.

There are a few counts of this clonotype. The V call is TRBV18, the J call TRBJ2-1; 7 bases agree with TRBD1. The germline V gene has CDR1 KGHSH and CDR2 LQKENI. The CDR3 has 14 amino acids. The trim removed 5 bases at V and 8 bases at J, leaving 9 bases unmatched. DNA of the CDR3: TGTGCCAGCTCAGCGCGACAGGGTTTGCATGAGCAGTTCTTC. It specifies CASSARQGLHEQFF.

J is TRBJ1-2 and V is TRBV4-2; TRBD1 might be the D (6 bases). The germline V gene has CDR1 LGHNA and CDR2 YNFKEQ. The V gene lost 0 bases and the J gene lost 6 bases, with 11 bases spanning the gap. The CDR3 totals 14 residues. The CDR3 here is CASSQDRGNHGYTF. Written as DNA, the CDR3 is TGTGCCAGCAGCCAAGACAGGGGTAATCATGGCTACACCTTC.

The V gene is TRBV29-1, the J gene TRBJ2-1, with 9 bases lining up with TRBD1. This CDR3 contains 15 residues. Looked up from germline, CDR1 is SQVTM and CDR2 is ANQGSEA. V gave up 7 bases and J gave up 0 bases; unmatched junction bases: 7. The CDR3 bases are TGCAGCGCCAGCCGGGACAGGGACTCCTACAATGAGCAGTTCTTC. It is translated as CSASRDRDSYNEQFF.

This chain joins TRBV18 and TRBJ1-1, with D possibly TRBD1 on 6 matching bases. Trimming left V 0 bases short and J 1 base short, with 6 bases between. Germline CDR1 is KGHSH and CDR2 is LQKENI. This CDR3 has 14 residues. The CDR3, as DNA: TGTGCCAGCTCACCACCGGGACAGAACACTGAAGCTTTCTTT. It yields the protein CASSPPGQNTEAFF.

In this sample, this clonotype turned up many times. The V gene is TRBV6-2 or TRBV6-3, the J gene TRBJ2-1, with TRBD1 matching over 7 bases. V gave up 4 bases and J gave up 4 bases; unmatched junction bases: 7. CDR3 length: 15 amino acids. Germline CDR1 and CDR2: MNHEY and SVGEGT. The CDR3 loop reads CASSFGTEPYNEQFF. CDR3 bases: TGTGCCAGCAGTTTTGGGACAGAACCTTACAATGAGCAGTTCTTC.

The sample holds a few counts of this clonotype. Its ends do not fully match the called genes, so a read error is possible. The chain joins TRBV7-9 to TRBJ2-5; D is possibly TRBD2 (5 bases). From germline, CDR1 is SEHNR and CDR2 FQNEAQ (reference sequence). The CDR3 is 13 residues long. In DNA form, the CDR3 reads TGTGCCAGCAGCTTAGCGGAGGCAAGTAAAAGATTCTTC. It specifies CASSLAEASKRFF.

In this sample, this clonotype turned up a few times. The V and J genes are TRBV6-5 and TRBJ1-1; no definite D call. With 4 bases removed from V and 2 bases from J, the gap between germline ends came to 14 bases. CDR3 length: 15 residues. Germline V gene lookup returns CDR1 MNHEY and CDR2 SVGAGI. CDR3 residues: CASSWGGNENTEAFF. CDR3 bases: TGTGCCAGCAGTTGGGGTGGCAACGAAAACACTGAAGCTTTCTTT.

This clonotype was seen a handful of times. The V and J genes are TRBV20-1 and TRBJ2-6; D not resolved. The V and J ends lost 6 bases and 1 base respectively, with 10 bases between them. Germline-derived CDR1 and CDR2 are DFQATT and SNEGSKA (reference sequence). The CDR3 contains 14 residues. The CDR3 bases are TGCAGTGCGCCCCCAGGTTCTGGGGCCAACGTCCTGACTTTC. As protein: CSAPPGSGANVLTF.